This section outlines one T cell receptor (beta chain) sequence together with its context. Method: immunoSEQ multiplex PCR; TCRdb's copy keeps in-frame clones and lacks some. The sample shows more than 300,000 clones, more than 70% of them seen only once. The data were taken from a study of blood T cell repertoires in COVID-19. Across the whole study: PBMCs, B-cell-depleted T cells, or T cells provided the cDNA or gDNA that made up the material.

Unmatched junction bases numbered 5, after V lost 3 bases and J lost 1 base. The germline CDR1 and CDR2 sequences are DFQATT and SNEGSKA (reference sequence). The CDR3 totals 15 residues. The J gene is TRBJ2-3, the V gene TRBV20-1; 9 nucleotides align to TRBD1. The TCR sequence derives from a woman aged 45-60 years with acute or convalescent COVID-19. Sequenced sample: peripheral blood. The DNA for the CDR3 is TGCAGTGCTAGTTTCCGGGACAGGGGCACAGATACGCAGTATTTT. It is translated as CSASFRDRGTDTQYF.